What follows describes a single TCR beta chain. The sample comes from a study of blood T cell repertoires in COVID-19. Libraries were prepared by immunoSEQ multiplex PCR; TCRdb keeps only in-frame clonotypes and omits some of them. Here the sample spans about 220,000 clones, 84% being singletons. Sequenced sample: peripheral blood. The TCR originated in a woman aged 30 to 39 who had recovered from COVID-19.

The CDR3 here is CASNSGLETQYF. In DNA, the CDR3 is TGTGCCAGCAATTCGGGGTTAGAGACCCAGTACTTC. The chain carries TRBV2 and TRBJ2-5; the D gene is possibly TRBD2 (5 bases). CDR1 and CDR2 from the germline V gene are SNHLY and FYNNEI. The V and J ends lost 7 bases and 4 bases respectively, with 10 bases between them. This CDR3 spans 12 amino acids.